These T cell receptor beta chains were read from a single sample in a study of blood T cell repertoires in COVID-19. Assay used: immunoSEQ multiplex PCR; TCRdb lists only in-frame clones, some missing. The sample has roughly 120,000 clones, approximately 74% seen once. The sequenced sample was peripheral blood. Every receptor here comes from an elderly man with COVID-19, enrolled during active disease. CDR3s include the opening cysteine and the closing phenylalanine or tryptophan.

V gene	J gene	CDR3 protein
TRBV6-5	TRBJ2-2	CASSSRTGGVGELFF
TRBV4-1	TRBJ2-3	CASSQWAGGQGALTDTQYF
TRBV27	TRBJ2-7	CASSLAGDFSYEQYF
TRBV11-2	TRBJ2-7	CASTPFAGGSEQYF
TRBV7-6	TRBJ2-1	CASSWGLNNEQFF
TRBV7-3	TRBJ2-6	CASSSVGRGAGANVLTF
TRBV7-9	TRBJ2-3	CASSSLAGAGYF
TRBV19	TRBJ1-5	CASSKGQGINQPQHF
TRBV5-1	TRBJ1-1	CASSPVGRRGSMNTEAFF
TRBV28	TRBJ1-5	CASSLGQGRQPQHF
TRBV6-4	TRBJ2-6	CASSLFPSGANVLTF
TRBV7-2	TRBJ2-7	CASSSLTSGISYEQYF
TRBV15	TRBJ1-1	CATSRSGQVNTEAFF
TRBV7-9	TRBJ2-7	CASSYILTGVLDEQYF
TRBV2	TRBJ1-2	CASSGGSTGKFYGYTF
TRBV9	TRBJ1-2	CASSTRAGLLNGYTF
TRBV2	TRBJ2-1	CASCLAGGGEQFF
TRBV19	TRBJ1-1	CASTRTGQGNTEAFF
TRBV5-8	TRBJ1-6	CASSLDPLGSSPLHF
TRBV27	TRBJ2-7	CASGQGGFYEQYF
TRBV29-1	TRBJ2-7	CSVPGQGVNYEQYF
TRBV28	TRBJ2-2	CASSFLNGELFF
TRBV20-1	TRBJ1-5	CSASTGYRDQPQHF
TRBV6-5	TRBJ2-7	CASRDNYEQYF
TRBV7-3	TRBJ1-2	CASSPGQGQGYTF
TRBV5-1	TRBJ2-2	CASSSYRTGGSGELFF
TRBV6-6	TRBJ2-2	CASSQNRGGTGELFF
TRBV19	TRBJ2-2	CASSVTQGTTGTGELFF
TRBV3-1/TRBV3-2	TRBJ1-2	CASSLQGNYGYTF
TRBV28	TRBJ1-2	CASTGQAREGYTF
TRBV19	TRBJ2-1	CASSGLRVLAGGFHEQFF